Below are 23 T cell receptor beta chains sequenced from a single sample in a study of chemoradiotherapy in HPV16-positive cancers. The protocol was immunoSEQ multiplex PCR, while the TCRdb copy is restricted to in-frame clones and leaves out a portion. Counted here are about 8,000 clones, approximately 73% occurring once; the ten biggest clones make up roughly 31%. This specimen was taken from a patient who underwent chemoradiotherapy. The receptors originated from a human donor with HPV-associated anogenital cancer.

The rearrangement uses TRBV14 and TRBJ2-1, with TRBD2 as a possible D gene (5 bases). The CDR3 runs to 13 residues. Per germline, CDR1 SGHDN and CDR2 FVKESK. The V and J ends lost 3 bases and 7 bases respectively, with 10 bases between them. CDR3 in amino acids: CASSQRARNEQFF. CDR3 coding DNA: TGTGCCAGCAGCCAGAGGGCCCGGAATGAGCAGTTCTTC.

CDR3 in amino acids: CASSRRTGPNEKLFF. The CDR3 coding sequence is TGTGCCAGCAGCCGCCGGACAGGGCCTAATGAAAAACTGTTTTTT. V is TRBV7-9 and J is TRBJ1-4; 8 positions agree with TRBD1. This CDR3 is 15 amino acids long. CDR1 SEHNR and CDR2 FQNEAQ come from the germline V gene (reference sequence). V lost 5 bases and J lost 3; bases outside the gene matches: 5.

This clone showed up just a few times. J is TRBJ2-7 and V is TRBV5-4; D uncertain. The V end lost 0 bases, the J end lost 4 bases, and 14 bases lay between the germline ends. Per germline, CDR1 SGHNT and CDR2 YYREEE (reference sequence). The length of the CDR3 is 15 residues. In DNA form, the CDR3 reads TGTGCCAGCAGCTTGGCCGGGCAGGCGTGGTACGAGCAGTACTTC. Amino acid sequence: CASSLAGQAWYEQYF.

The J gene is TRBJ2-4, the V gene TRBV2; D unresolved. The CDR3 is 12 residues long. The V gene lost 5 bases and the J gene lost 9 bases, with 11 bases spanning the gap. Germline V gene data show CDR1 as SNHLY and CDR2 as FYNNEI. CDR3 sequence (DNA): TGTGCCAGCAGTATCCTGGCGCGCATTCAGTACTTC. This gives the protein CASSILARIQYF.

This chain joins TRBV11-3 and TRBJ2-3; tentatively, D is TRBD2 (7 bases). V was pared by 4 bases and J by 2 bases, with 19 bases between. The CDR3 runs to 17 residues. Germline values: CDR1 SGHNT, CDR2 YENEEA. DNA of the CDR3: TGTGCCAGCAGCTCGCCCTGGGTGCGGGGGCCCACAGATACGCAGTATTTT. Protein product: CASSSPWVRGPTDTQYF.

The gene calls are TRBV11-3 and TRBJ2-3; D gene unclear. This CDR3 has 15 amino acids. Trimming pared 1 base from V and 1 base from J, leaving 9 bases between. Germline V CDR1 and CDR2: SGHNT, YENEEA. The CDR3 coding sequence is TGTGCCAGCAGCTTAGCTAGTTGGGGCACAGATACGCAGTATTTT. The encoded protein is CASSLASWGTDTQYF.

The gene calls are TRBV6-1 and TRBJ2-3, with 8 bases that match TRBD2. CDR1 is MNHNS, CDR2 SASEGT, per germline. This CDR3 is 16 amino acids long. The V gene end was trimmed by 3 bases and the J gene end by 3 bases; junction bases not matched to a gene: 8. Here the CDR3 DNA reads TGTGCCAGCAGTGAGCGGGGGGCCCGGCTTACAGATACGCAGTATTTT. Translation: CASSERGARLTDTQYF.

In this sample, this clone turned up once. The chain joins TRBV7-9 to TRBJ1-1; unclear D gene. The CDR3 consists of 13 residues. Germline V gene lookup returns CDR1 SEHNR and CDR2 FQNEAQ (reference sequence). V was trimmed by 1 base and J by 1 base, leaving 4 bases between them. The CDR3 sequence: CASSLVRNTEAFF. For the CDR3, the DNA is TGTGCCAGCAGCTTAGTAAGGAACACTGAAGCTTTCTTT.

The chain employs TRBV4-1 and TRBJ1-1, with D hard to call. The CDR3 runs 17 residues. V was clipped by 4 bases and J by 0 bases, with 18 bases between them. Germline V CDR1 and CDR2: MGHRA, YSYEKL. The CDR3 DNA follows: TGCGCCAGCAGCCCGGCCCCCCCCCGGAGAATGAACACTGAAGCTTTCTTT. Protein sequence: CASSPAPPRRMNTEAFF.

The rearrangement links TRBV7-2 to TRBJ1-5, with D possibly TRBD1 on 6 matching bases. The V end was cut by 0 bases, the J end by 5 bases, with 8 bases between. The germline V gene encodes CDR1 SGHTA and CDR2 FQGNSA. This CDR3 spans 14 amino acids. The CDR3 spells CASSLAGGDQPQHF. The CDR3 bases are TGTGCCAGCAGCTTAGCAGGGGGTGATCAGCCCCAGCATTTT.

J is TRBJ1-1 and V is TRBV30; 7 bases map to TRBD1. CDR3 size: 14 residues. V was clipped by 4 bases and J by 2 bases; unmatched bases: 7. Germline lookup yields CDR1 GTSNPN and CDR2 SVGIG (reference sequence). CDR3 DNA sequence: TGTGCCTGGATGGATAGGGGGCGAAACACTGAAGCTTTCTTT. Amino acids: CAWMDRGRNTEAFF.

The genes are TRBV19 and TRBJ2-3; perhaps TRBD2 as D (6 bases). The CDR3 extends over 16 amino acids. CDR1 is LNHDA and CDR2 is SQIVND in the germline V gene (reference sequence). Trimming took 6 bases from V and 2 from J, leaving 18 bases between them. CDR3 sequence (DNA): TGTGCCAGTAGGGTCCGGGGGACTCCCACCACAGATACGCAGTATTTT. It specifies CASRVRGTPTTDTQYF.

The genes are TRBV14 and TRBJ2-1; no firm D call. Germline V gives CDR1 SGHDN, CDR2 FVKESK. The CDR3 is 14 residues long. V was clipped by 4 bases and J by 5 bases, with 12 bases between them. In nucleotides, the CDR3 is TGTGCCAGCAGCCCCCCTTTGCAACACAATGAGCAGTTCTTC. It codes for CASSPPLQHNEQFF.

This clone has more than one count but fewer than ten. The rearrangement joins TRBV30 to TRBJ1-2; possibly TRBD1 for D (6 bases). Germline V gene sequence: CDR1 GTSNPN, CDR2 SVGIG (reference sequence). CDR3 size: 13 residues. V lost 1 base to trimming and J lost 3 bases, with 9 bases between them. The CDR3 DNA reads TGTGCCTGGAGTGACAGGGAGGACTATGGCTACACCTTC. Protein product: CAWSDREDYGYTF.

V and J are TRBV4-3 and TRBJ1-5; unclear D gene. V was shortened by 0 bases and J by 10 bases, with 13 bases between the two germline ends. In germline, CDR1 is LGHNA, CDR2 YSLEER. The CDR3 contains 14 residues. CDR3 coding DNA: TGCGCCAGCAGCCAAGATGACGGGTTTGGCCCCCAGCATTTT. Protein sequence: CASSQDDGFGPQHF.

The J gene is TRBJ1-5, the V gene TRBV5-8; 9 bases map to TRBD1. The V and J ends lost 3 bases and 4 bases, in that order; junction bases with no gene match: 5. The germline V gene encodes CDR1 SGHTS and CDR2 YDEGEE. This CDR3 spans 15 amino acids. CDR3 bases: TGTGCCAGCAGCTGGGGACAGGGTTCTAATCAGCCCCAGCATTTT. Translated, it gives CASSWGQGSNQPQHF.

The genes are TRBV7-9 and TRBJ2-7; 11 nucleotides line up with TRBD1. Per germline, CDR1 SEHNR and CDR2 FQNEAQ (reference sequence). The CDR3 spans 15 residues. After removal of 2 bases from V and 3 bases from J, the junction contained 3 bases not matched to a gene. The CDR3 DNA is TGTGCCAGCAGCTTATCCGGGACAGGGGGCTACGAGCAGTACTTC. Amino acid sequence: CASSLSGTGGYEQYF.

The chain has TRBV6-6 and TRBJ2-7; D is ambiguous. Germline V CDR1 and CDR2: MNHNY, SVGAGI (reference sequence). The ends were cut back, 0 bases at V and 3 bases at J, with 12 bases in the middle. CDR3 length equals 15 residues. CDR3: CASSYSQLGVYEQYV. CDR3 DNA: TGTGCCAGCAGTTACTCGCAACTTGGGGTCTACGAGCAGTACGTC.

V gene TRBV15 combines with J gene TRBJ1-4; possibly TRBD1 for D (5 bases). V was shortened by 0 bases and J by 8 bases, with 13 bases between the two germline ends. Per the germline V gene, CDR1 is LNHNV and CDR2 is YYDKDF (reference sequence). The CDR3 is 15 residues long. CDR3 bases: TGTGCCACCAGCAGAGAGACCGGGACCGCAGAAAAACTGTTTTTT. Protein product: CATSRETGTAEKLFF.

The chain links TRBV19 to TRBJ2-7; 7 nucleotides match TRBD1. This CDR3 is 13 amino acids long. The V gene's germline CDR1 is LNHDA and CDR2 SQIVND (reference sequence). The ends lost 5 bases at V and 3 bases at J; junction bases unmatched: 4. Here the CDR3 reads CASSVAGGYEQYF. CDR3 nucleotide sequence: TGTGCCAGTAGTGTCGCAGGGGGCTACGAGCAGTACTTC.

The table lists this clone with a few counts. The chain is built from TRBV6-1 and TRBJ1-1; D is possibly TRBD1 (5 bases). The CDR3 runs to 14 residues. V dropped 6 bases and J dropped 1 base, with 12 bases sitting between them. Germline V gene sequence: CDR1 MNHNS, CDR2 SASEGT. The CDR3 protein is CASRRDRQNTEAFF. The DNA of the CDR3 is TGTGCCAGCAGGAGGGACCGGCAGAACACTGAAGCTTTCTTT.

The rearrangement joins TRBV5-4 to TRBJ1-1; D remains unclear. In germline, CDR1 is SGHNT, CDR2 YYREEE (reference sequence). The CDR3 consists of 15 residues. V gave up 4 bases and J gave up 0 bases, with 13 bases separating them. The CDR3 protein is CASSPQTGMNTEAFF. The CDR3 DNA is TGTGCCAGCAGCCCCCAGACGGGGATGAACACTGAAGCTTTCTTT. The complete variable domain, with remaining parts taken from reference TRBV5-4 and TRBJ1-1, reads ETGVTQSPTHLIKTRGQQVTLRCSSQSGHNTVSWYQQALGQGPQFIFQYYREEENGRGNFPPRFSGLQFPNYSSELNVNALELDDSALYLCASSPQTGMNTEAFFGQGTRLTVV.

The rearrangement links TRBV7-8 to TRBJ2-7; 12 nucleotides match TRBD1. Germline loops: CDR1 SGHVS, CDR2 FQNEAQ. This CDR3 spans 16 amino acids. J gave up 6 bases and V 1 base, and 7 bases lay outside the gene matches. This CDR3 is CASSLVAGQGAFEQYF. The CDR3 nucleotides read TGTGCCAGCAGCTTAGTAGCGGGACAGGGGGCTTTCGAGCAGTACTTC.